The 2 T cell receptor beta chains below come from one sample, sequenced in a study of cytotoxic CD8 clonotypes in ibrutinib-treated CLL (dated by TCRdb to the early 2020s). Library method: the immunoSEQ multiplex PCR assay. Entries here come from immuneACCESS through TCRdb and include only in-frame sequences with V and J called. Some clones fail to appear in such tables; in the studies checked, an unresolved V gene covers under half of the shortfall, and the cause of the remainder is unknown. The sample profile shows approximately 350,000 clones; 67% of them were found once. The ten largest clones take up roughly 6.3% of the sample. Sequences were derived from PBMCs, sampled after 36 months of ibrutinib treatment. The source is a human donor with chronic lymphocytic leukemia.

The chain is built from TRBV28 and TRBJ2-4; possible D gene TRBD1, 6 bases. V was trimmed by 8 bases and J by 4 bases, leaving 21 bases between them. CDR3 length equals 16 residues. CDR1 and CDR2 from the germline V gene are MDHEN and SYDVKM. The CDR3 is CASGRAKGTSKNIQYF. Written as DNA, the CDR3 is TGTGCCAGCGGCCGAGCGAAAGGGACAAGTAAAAACATTCAGTACTTC.

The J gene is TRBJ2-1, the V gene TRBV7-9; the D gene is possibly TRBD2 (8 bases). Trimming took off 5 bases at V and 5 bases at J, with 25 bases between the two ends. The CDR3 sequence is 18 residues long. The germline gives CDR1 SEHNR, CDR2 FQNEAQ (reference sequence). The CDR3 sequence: CASSTGTEPGLDHNEQFF. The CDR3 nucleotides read TGTGCCAGCAGCACCGGGACAGAGCCGGGACTAGACCACAATGAGCAGTTCTTC.